The T cell receptor beta chain described here comes from a study of T cell responses to AZD1222 COVID-19 vaccine. CDR3 length: 15 residues. Germline CDR1 is MNHNS and CDR2 is SASEGT. The junction had 4 bases not matched to a gene; V was cut back by 3 bases and J by 4 bases. Study findings and constraints: Repertoire sampling occurred only after the peak T cell response.

Profiling relied on immunoSEQ multiplex PCR, and the TCRdb table lists in-frame clones only, not all of them. This table holds roughly 79,000 clones, 78% found once. Regarding this clone: Its antigen is not known.

The source of this sequence is an adult in good health. The chain carries TRBV6-1 and TRBJ2-3; TRBD2 agrees at 10 bases. The specimen comprised peripheral blood, sampled on day 0 of AZD1222 vaccination. In nucleotides, the CDR3 is TGTGCCAGCAGTGACGGCCTAGCGGGAGCAGATACGCAGTATTTT. It codes for CASSDGLAGADTQYF.